This TCR beta chain was recovered during a study of cytomegalovirus exposure and HLA in healthy donors. The PCR made use of 60 Vbeta and 13 Jbeta primers. Assay used: immunoSEQ multiplex PCR; TCRdb lists only in-frame clones, some missing. The clone table shows 30,000 to 35,000 clones, with the ten largest holding about 3.4%. This CDR3 has 14 amino acids. The junction had 8 bases not matched to a gene; V was cut back by 4 bases and J by 8 bases. The V gene's germline CDR1 is SGDLS and CDR2 YYNGEE. As for this clone: Its target is not known.

General study points: TCR beta V- and J-gene trimming, according to a later analysis, was linked to a missense DCLRE1C variant. TCR beta sequences reportedly predicted most subjects' HLA-A and HLA-B alleles accurately. Researchers reported in a later analysis that common viral pathogens appeared linked to several top clusters.

The study sampled nominally healthy donors, though unrecorded immune exposures were likely. Sequencing input: PBMCs. The chain combines TRBV9 with TRBJ1-1, with 10 bases that match TRBD1. The sequence was collected from a woman in her 40s in good health and CMV-seropositive. Here the CDR3 DNA reads TGTGCCAGCAGCACGGGGGACAGGGGCACCGAAGCTTTCTTT. Translation: CASSTGDRGTEAFF.